This paragraph reports one TCR beta chain. This clone showed up just a few times. What this receptor recognizes is not known. Base-call qualities are not available, and no considerably larger clone is one nucleotide away. Including cysteine and phenylalanine, the CDR3 has 14 amino acids. This entry keeps only the CDR3 DNA: 42 bases, framed from base 1. The germline V gene sets CDR1 to MDHEN and CDR2 to SYDVKM. Relative to germline, V is missing 7 bases and J is missing 7 bases, with 10 bases of the junction outside any gene match. These data originate in a study of blood T cell repertoires in COVID-19 (TCRdb year 2020). About the full investigation: Samples covering the acute and convalescent phases of COVID-19 were provided by collaborators in the United States, Italy and Spain. Where HLA class I and class II types were available, the types were taken from metadata supplied by the sample provider, not from assay-based typing. The repertoires were made available in a free public database intended to serve as a resource for research on the immune response to SARS-CoV-2. The samples were drawn from two sources: the first 160 participants of the ongoing ImmuneRACE study, and over 1,000 subjects contributed by 6 global collaborators. Nearly every sample came with metadata listing a de-identified subject ID, COVID-19 status, age in years and sex. Deeply sampled blood TCRbeta repertoires from subjects exposed to, actively infected with, or recovered from COVID-19 were included in the dataset. The material from the prospective study consisted of cDNA or gDNA derived from T cells, B-cell-depleted T cells, or PBMCs. Points the paper makes about the study in general: The amount of clinical and demographic metadata varied by source and participant and was provided uncurated.

The immunoSEQ Assay, a bias-controlled multiplex PCR, was used to amplify TCRbeta CDR3 regions from genomic DNA. The study's own analysis went as follows. The number of nucleated cells in each sample was estimated by amplification of reference gene primers within the assay. To quantify the absolute abundance of each unique TCRbeta CDR3 rearrangement, sequence reads were collapsed and filtered. For each sample, productive Simpson clonality was calculated by taking the square root of Simpson's diversity index across productive rearrangements. Here the immuneACCESS table is served through TCRdb, limited to in-frame sequences with V and J called. Missing clones are a known gap in these copies; in checked studies unresolved V genes cover under half, and the rest lacks a known reason. V and J calls and clone size come straight from that table; D and trimming were deduced from the DNA. The sample table records approximately 160,000 clones; 70% to 90% of these occur just once. The ten top clones hold roughly 0.58% of the sample.

One collaborating source in Seattle enrolled patients during active infection and followed them longitudinally through the course of disease. The collaborating institutions used their own protocols to collect whole blood in K2EDTA tubes. Collaborator samples were shipped for TCRbeta analysis as frozen whole blood, isolated PBMCs, or DNA extracted from either sample type. In this chain, TRBV28 is recombined with TRBJ1-1, with 9 bases matching TRBD1. The sequenced sample consisted of peripheral blood. The TCR was taken from a man aged 55 to 70 with COVID-19, enrolled during active disease. The nucleotide sequence is given as TGTGCCAGCACCACCCAGGGACAGGGCTTTGAAGCTTTCTTT. Its translation is CASTTQGQGFEAFF. This CDR3, with the reference TRBV28 and TRBJ1-1 proteins standing in past its ends, gives the full variable domain DVKVTQSSRYLVKRTGEKVFLECVQDMDHENMFWYRQDPGLGLRLIYFSYDVKMKEKGDIPEGYSVSREKKERFSLILESASTNQTSMYLCASTTQGQGFEAFFGQGTRLTVV.